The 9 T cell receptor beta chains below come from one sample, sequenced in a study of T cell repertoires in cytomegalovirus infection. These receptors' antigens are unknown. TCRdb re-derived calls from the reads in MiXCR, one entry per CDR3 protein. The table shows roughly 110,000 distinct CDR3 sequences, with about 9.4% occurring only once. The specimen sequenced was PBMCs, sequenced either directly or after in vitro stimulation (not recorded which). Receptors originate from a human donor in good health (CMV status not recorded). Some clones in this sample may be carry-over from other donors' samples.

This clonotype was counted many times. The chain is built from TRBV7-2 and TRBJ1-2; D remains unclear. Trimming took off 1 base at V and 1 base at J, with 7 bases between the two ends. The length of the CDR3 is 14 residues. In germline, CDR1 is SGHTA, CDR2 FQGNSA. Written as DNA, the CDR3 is TGTGCCAGCAGCTTAGAATACCTTAACTATGGCTACACCTTC. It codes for CASSLEYLNYGYTF.

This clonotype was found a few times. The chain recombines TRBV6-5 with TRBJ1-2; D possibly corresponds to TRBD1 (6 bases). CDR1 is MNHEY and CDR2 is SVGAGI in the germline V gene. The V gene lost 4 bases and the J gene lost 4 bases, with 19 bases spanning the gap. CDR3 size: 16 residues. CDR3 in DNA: TGTGCCAGCAGTTCCATGGACAGTTCATTCTCCTATGGCTACACCTTC. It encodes CASSSMDSSFSYGYTF.

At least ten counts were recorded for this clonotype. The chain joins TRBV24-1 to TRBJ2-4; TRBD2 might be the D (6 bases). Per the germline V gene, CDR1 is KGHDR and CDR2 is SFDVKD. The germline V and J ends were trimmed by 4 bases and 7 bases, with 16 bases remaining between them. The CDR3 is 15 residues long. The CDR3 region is CATSDEGRESNIQYF. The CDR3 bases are TGTGCCACCAGTGACGAAGGACGGGAGAGTAACATTCAGTACTTC.

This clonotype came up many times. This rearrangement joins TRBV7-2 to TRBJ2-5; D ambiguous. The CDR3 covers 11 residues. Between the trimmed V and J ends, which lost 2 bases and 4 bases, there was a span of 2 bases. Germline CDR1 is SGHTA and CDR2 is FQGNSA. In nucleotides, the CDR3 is TGTGCCAGCAGCTTATTAGAGACCCAGTACTTC. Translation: CASSLLETQYF.

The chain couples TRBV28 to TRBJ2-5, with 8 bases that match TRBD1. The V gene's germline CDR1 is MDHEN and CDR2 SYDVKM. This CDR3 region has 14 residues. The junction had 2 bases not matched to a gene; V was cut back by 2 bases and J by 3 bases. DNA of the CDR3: TGTGCCAGCAGTTTACAGGGGGCGAAAGAGACCCAGTACTTC. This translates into CASSLQGAKETQYF.

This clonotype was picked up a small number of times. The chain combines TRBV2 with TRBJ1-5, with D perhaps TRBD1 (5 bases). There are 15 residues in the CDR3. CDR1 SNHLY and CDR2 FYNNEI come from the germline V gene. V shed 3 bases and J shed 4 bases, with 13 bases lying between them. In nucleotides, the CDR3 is TGTGCCAGCAGTGATTGGGCAGGGTTGAATCAGCCCCAGCATTTT. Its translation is CASSDWAGLNQPQHF.

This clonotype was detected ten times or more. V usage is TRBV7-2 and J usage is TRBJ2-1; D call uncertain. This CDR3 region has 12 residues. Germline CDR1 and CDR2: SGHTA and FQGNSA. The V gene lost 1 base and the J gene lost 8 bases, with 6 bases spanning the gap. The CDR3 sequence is CASSLGRHEQFF. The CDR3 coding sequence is TGTGCCAGCAGCTTAGGGCGGCATGAGCAGTTCTTC.

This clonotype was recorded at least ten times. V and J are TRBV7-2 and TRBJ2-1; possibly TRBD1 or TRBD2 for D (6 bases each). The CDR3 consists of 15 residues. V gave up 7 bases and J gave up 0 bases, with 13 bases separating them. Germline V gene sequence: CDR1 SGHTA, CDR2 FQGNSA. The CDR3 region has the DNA TGTGCCAGCACCCAAGGGGGAGGCTCCTACAATGAGCAGTTCTTC. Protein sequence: CASTQGGGSYNEQFF.

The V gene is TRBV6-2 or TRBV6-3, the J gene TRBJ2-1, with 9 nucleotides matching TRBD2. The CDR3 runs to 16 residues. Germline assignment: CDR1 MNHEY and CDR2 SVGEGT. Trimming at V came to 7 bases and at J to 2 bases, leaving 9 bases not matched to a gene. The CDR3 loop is CASTPGGLAPYNEQFF. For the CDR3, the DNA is TGTGCCAGCACCCCCGGTGGACTAGCGCCCTACAATGAGCAGTTCTTC.